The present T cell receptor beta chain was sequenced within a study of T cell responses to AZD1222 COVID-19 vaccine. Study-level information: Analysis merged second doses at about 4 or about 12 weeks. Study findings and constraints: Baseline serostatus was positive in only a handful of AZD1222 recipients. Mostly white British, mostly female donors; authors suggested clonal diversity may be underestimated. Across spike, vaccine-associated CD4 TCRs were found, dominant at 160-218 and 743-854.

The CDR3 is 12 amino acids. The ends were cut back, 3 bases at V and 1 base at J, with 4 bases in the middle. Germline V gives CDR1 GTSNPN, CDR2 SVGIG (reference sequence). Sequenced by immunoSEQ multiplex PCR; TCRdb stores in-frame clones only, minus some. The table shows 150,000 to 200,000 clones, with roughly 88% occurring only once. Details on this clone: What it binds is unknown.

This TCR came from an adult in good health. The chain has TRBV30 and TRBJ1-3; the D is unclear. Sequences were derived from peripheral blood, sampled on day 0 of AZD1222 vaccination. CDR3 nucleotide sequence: TGTGCCTGGAGCCAATCTGGAAACACCATATATTTT. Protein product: CAWSQSGNTIYF.